The present TCR beta chain was sequenced within a study of regulatory T cells in long-lasting Graves disease. Overall study results and limits: Persistent disease was associated with favored TRBV28 usage and with favored use of TRBJ1-2 and TRBJ2-5.

Time point specified: newly diagnosed GD, antithyroid drugs for less than 3 months. The authors made the TCR library using RNA they extracted from PBMCs. Libraries of TCR beta came from iRepertoire HTBI primers plus Arm-PCR of CDR3 regions. TCRdb reprocessed the multiplex PCR reads via MiXCR and lists one record per CDR3 protein. The table has more than 400,000 distinct CDR3 sequences, under 20% seen once. The length of the CDR3 is 15 residues. The junction had 6 bases not matched to a gene; V was cut back by 1 base and J by 3 bases. The germline gives CDR1 GTSNPN, CDR2 SVGIG (reference sequence). This clonotype was found many times. Its antigen is unidentified. The sample was also linked to a second study, of T cells in Graves' hyperthyroidism and ophthalmopathy. That source adds: The HTBI primer set was used in a first-round RT-PCR of the TCR CDR3.

This chain uses TRBV30 with TRBJ1-3; TRBD1 matches 7 bases. Sequences were derived from peripheral blood mononuclear cells (PBMCs), sampled at new diagnosis, from a patient treated with antithyroid drugs. The sequence was collected from a man aged 35-49 years with Graves disease. In nucleotides, the CDR3 is TGTGCCTGGAGTGGCGGTAGGGGGCATGGAAACACCATATATTTT. Its protein is CAWSGGRGHGNTIYF.